Listed below are T cell receptor beta chains from one sample, sequenced in a study of a mutant IDH1 vaccine in newly diagnosed glioma. This table comes from immunoSEQ multiplex PCR, and its TCRdb copy is limited to in-frame clones, with some not included. This table holds tens of thousands of clones, around 82% found once. For these receptors, no antigen is known. The source was PBMCs, collected from a glioma patient whose treatment included an IDH1 peptide vaccine. Receptors originate from a woman younger than 30 with glioma. Some clones in this sample may be carry-over from other donors' samples. Both conserved end residues are part of each CDR3. The order of the fields is V gene, clone size, D gene, J gene, CDR3 protein, CDR3 DNA. The D gene is left open where the match is weak. The size of a clone is reported for some rows only, either as once, few or many, or as a class for expanded clones.

TRBV23-1,NA,TRBD1,TRBJ2-7,CASSQAHAPGQGNHEQYF,TGCGCCAGCAGTCAAGCCCACGCCCCAGGACAGGGGAACCACGAGCAGTACTTC
TRBV6-5,once,NA,TRBJ2-3,CASSLLGTDTQYF,TGTGCCAGCAGCCTCCTGGGGACAGATACGCAGTATTTT
TRBV7-2,NA,TRBD2,TRBJ2-7,CASSLYPGGPTEQYF,TGTGCCAGCAGCTTATACCCGGGAGGGCCGACCGAGCAGTACTTC
TRBV7-9,once,NA,TRBJ2-7,CASSLVLSSYEQYF,TGTGCCAGCAGCTTAGTACTGAGCTCCTACGAGCAGTACTTC
TRBV29-1,NA,NA,TRBJ2-3,CSVGGITDTQYF,TGCAGCGTTGGGGGGATCACAGATACGCAGTATTTT
TRBV10-3,NA,TRBD1,TRBJ2-7,CAIQASPGQSYEQYF,TGTGCCATCCAAGCTTCCCCGGGACAGTCCTACGAGCAGTACTTC
TRBV5-6,NA,NA,TRBJ2-5,CASSLPPGLETQYF,TGTGCCAGCAGCCTACCCCCGGGTCTAGAGACCCAGTACTTC
TRBV6-5,NA,NA,TRBJ1-2,CASSYSNVGTNYGYTF,TGTGCCAGCAGTTACTCGAACGTCGGTACTAACTATGGCTACACCTTC
TRBV6-1,NA,NA,TRBJ1-5,CASSEMGGGNQPQHF,TGTGCCAGCAGTGAAATGGGCGGGGGAAACCAGCCCCAGCATTTT
TRBV5-6,NA,NA,TRBJ2-1,CASSLSTRQIPYNEQFF,TGTGCCAGCAGCTTGTCCACTCGGCAGATCCCCTACAATGAGCAGTTCTTC
TRBV20-1,few,NA,TRBJ1-3,CSARTGTTIYF,TGCAGTGCCCGAACAGGTACCACCATATATTTT
TRBV5-1,NA,NA,TRBJ2-1,CASSLGFDRNNEQFF,TGCGCCAGCAGCTTGGGCTTCGACAGAAACAATGAGCAGTTCTTC
TRBV2,NA,NA,TRBJ1-2,CASPKGGRETGYGYTF,TGTGCCAGCCCTAAGGGGGGCAGGGAGACGGGCTATGGCTACACCTTC
TRBV20-1,few,NA,TRBJ1-1,CSGGGLTEAFF,TGCAGTGGGGGGGGGCTCACTGAAGCTTTCTTT
TRBV9,NA,NA,TRBJ1-6,CASSVRQDNSPLHF,TGTGCCAGCAGCGTCCGGCAGGATAATTCACCCCTCCACTTT
TRBV9,few,NA,TRBJ2-1,CASSVRDMGYNEQFF,TGTGCCAGCAGCGTAAGGGACATGGGCTACAATGAGCAGTTCTTC
TRBV13,NA,TRBD2,TRBJ2-4,CASSLGLRVAGKGSIQYF,TGTGCCAGCAGCTTAGGCCTTAGGGTAGCGGGGAAGGGGAGCATTCAGTACTTC
TRBV5-4,NA,NA,TRBJ1-1,CASSGRGGTEAFF,TGTGCCAGCAGCGGCCGGGGCGGCACTGAAGCTTTCTTT
TRBV9,NA,NA,TRBJ1-1,CASSANPGLKNTEAFF,TGTGCCAGCAGCGCCAACCCGGGACTCAAGAACACTGAAGCTTTCTTT
TRBV12-5,NA,NA,TRBJ2-1,CASGLGGTGFGYNEQFF,TGTGCTAGTGGTTTGGGGGGTACAGGGTTCGGCTACAATGAGCAGTTCTTC
TRBV6-5,NA,TRBD2,TRBJ2-7,CASSAGTSGYEQYF,TGTGCCAGCAGCGCCGGGACTAGCGGCTACGAGCAGTACTTC
TRBV5-8,NA,NA,TRBJ1-6,CASSLGGGPSPLHF,TGTGCCAGCAGCTTGGGCGGGGGACCTTCACCCCTCCACTTT
TRBV7-2,NA,NA,TRBJ2-7,CASSPGTVYEQYF,TGTGCCAGCAGCCCAGGGACCGTCTACGAGCAGTACTTC
TRBV7-9,NA,TRBD1,TRBJ1-2,CASSLPGQGFGYTF,TGTGCCAGCAGCTTGCCGGGACAGGGGTTTGGCTACACCTTC
TRBV10-1,NA,NA,TRBJ2-7,CASSSDRTSYEQYF,TGCGCCAGCAGTTCCGACAGGACGTCCTACGAGCAGTACTTC
TRBV29-1,few,NA,TRBJ1-1,CSVERGLNTEAFF,TGCAGCGTTGAAAGGGGTTTGAACACTGAAGCTTTCTTT
TRBV21-1,NA,NA,TRBJ2-7,CASSSGLVFSYEQYF,TGTGCCAGCAGCTCCGGCCTGGTTTTCTCCTACGAGCAGTACTTC
TRBV30,NA,NA,TRBJ2-7,CAWSVKDEQYF,TGTGCCTGGAGTGTAAAGGACGAGCAGTACTTC
TRBV10-3,NA,TRBD1,TRBJ2-7,CAISESGGQGAYEQYF,TGTGCCATCAGTGAGTCGGGGGGACAGGGGGCATACGAGCAGTACTTC
TRBV4-1,NA,NA,TRBJ2-1,CASTGGNEQLF,TGCGCCAGTACCGGGGGAAATGAGCAGCTCTTC
TRBV4-1,NA,NA,TRBJ1-2,CASSSGQTYGYTF,TGCGCCAGCAGCTCCGGACAGACCTATGGCTACACCTTC
TRBV4-1,once,TRBD1,TRBJ2-7,CASSQGTGTYEQYF,TGCGCCAGCAGCCAAGGGACAGGGACCTACGAGCAGTACTTC
TRBV7-8,NA,NA,TRBJ2-7,CASSLAGGPLYEQYF,TGTGCCAGCAGCTTAGCCGGGGGGCCCCTTTACGAGCAGTACTTC
TRBV6-5,NA,NA,TRBJ2-2,CASSNRGPARELFF,TGTGCCAGCAGTAACCGGGGCCCCGCTAGGGAGCTGTTTTTT
TRBV5-1,NA,TRBD1,TRBJ2-3,CASSWTGGTDTQYF,TGCGCCAGCAGCTGGACAGGGGGGACAGATACGCAGTATTTT
TRBV5-4,NA,NA,TRBJ1-6,CASSLEPGIRYSPLHF,TGTGCCAGCAGCTTGGAACCAGGGATCCGTTATTCACCCCTCCACTTT
TRBV29-1,once,NA,TRBJ2-1,CSVLIQIEQFF,TGCAGCGTCTTGATCCAGATTGAGCAGTTCTTC
TRBV10-1,few,NA,TRBJ1-1,CASSEGSELAEAFF,TGCGCCAGCAGTGAGGGAAGCGAACTGGCTGAAGCTTTCTTT
TRBV10-3,once,TRBD2,TRBJ2-6,CAISGKTSGRGGANVLTF,TGTGCCATCAGTGGGAAGACTAGCGGGAGAGGCGGGGCCAACGTCCTGACTTTC
TRBV6-5,few,NA,TRBJ1-4,CASSYRTVATNEKLFF,TGTGCCAGCAGTTACCGGACAGTTGCAACTAATGAAAAACTGTTTTTT
TRBV19,NA,NA,TRBJ1-1,CASSPGRMNTEAFF,TGTGCCAGTAGTCCCGGACGGATGAACACTGAAGCTTTCTTT
TRBV7-2,NA,NA,TRBJ1-3,CASSLDRTLSGNTIYF,TGTGCCAGCAGCTTAGACAGGACCCTCTCTGGAAACACCATATATTTT
TRBV7-8,few,NA,TRBJ2-3,CASSFPLLADTQYF,TGTGCCAGCAGCTTCCCCTTACTAGCAGATACGCAGTATTTT
TRBV14,once,NA,TRBJ2-2,CASSQVRGTGELFF,TGTGCCAGCAGCCAAGTTCGGGGAACCGGGGAGCTGTTTTTT
TRBV9,NA,TRBD1,TRBJ1-1,CASSSTRQGTEAFF,TGTGCCAGCAGCTCGACCCGACAGGGTACTGAAGCTTTCTTT
TRBV29-1,few,NA,TRBJ1-4,CSVQGGPSEKLFF,TGCAGCGTCCAAGGCGGACCTAGCGAAAAACTGTTTTTT
TRBV11-2,NA,NA,TRBJ1-1,CASSLLSALMNTEAFF,TGTGCCAGCAGCTTATTGTCAGCTCTCATGAACACTGAAGCTTTCTTT
TRBV6-5,NA,TRBD2,TRBJ2-2,CAGGLAGGQELFF,TGTGCCGGCGGACTAGCGGGAGGTCAGGAGCTGTTTTTT
TRBV4-2,NA,TRBD2,TRBJ2-7,CASSPQVAGVANEQYF,TGTGCCAGCAGCCCTCAAGTAGCGGGAGTCGCCAACGAGCAGTACTTC
TRBV6-1,NA,TRBD1,TRBJ1-1,CASRGDSSNTEAFF,TGTGCCAGCAGGGGGGACAGCTCGAACACTGAAGCTTTCTTT
TRBV4-3,NA,NA,TRBJ1-2,CASSQDYGQFYGYTF,TGCGCCAGCAGCCAAGACTACGGACAGTTCTATGGCTACACCTTC
TRBV7-9,NA,NA,TRBJ1-2,CASSLEGKGYGYTF,TGTGCCAGCAGCTTAGAAGGGAAAGGATATGGCTACACCTTC
TRBV4-1,once,NA,TRBJ2-5,CASSQPQGLVEETQYF,TGCGCCAGCAGCCAACCCCAGGGGCTAGTGGAGGAGACCCAGTACTTC
TRBV30,NA,NA,TRBJ1-3,CAWSVGNTIYF,TGTGCCTGGAGCGTTGGAAACACCATATATTTT
TRBV28,NA,NA,TRBJ1-3,CASSPRGALSGNTIYF,TGTGCCAGCAGCCCCCGAGGAGCACTCTCTGGAAACACCATATATTTT